The 21 T cell receptor beta chains given below trace back to one sample, sequenced in a study of blood T cell repertoires in COVID-19. Using immunoSEQ multiplex PCR, the repertoire was profiled, and TCRdb retains in-frame clones only, with some absent. The sample yields under 250,000 clones, approximately 86% seen once. Sequencing was carried out using peripheral blood. The origin of the receptors is a man in his forties or fifties with acute or convalescent COVID-19.

V gene TRBV20-1 combines with J gene TRBJ2-5; D is undetermined. Trimming removed 0 bases from V and 7 bases from J, with 6 bases in between. Per germline, CDR1 DFQATT and CDR2 SNEGSKA (reference sequence). CDR3 length: 11 amino acids. The CDR3 nucleotides read TGCAGTGCTAGAGATCTGCGGACCCAGTACTTC. This translates into CSARDLRTQYF.

The rearrangement joins TRBV3-1 (or the pseudogene TRBV3-2) to TRBJ1-4, with 9 bases lining up with TRBD1. Germline CDR1 reads LGHDT; CDR2 reads YNNKEL (reference sequence). CDR3 size: 18 residues. Germline trimming cut 1 base from V and 5 bases from J; bases unmatched to any gene: 11. As DNA, the CDR3 is TGTGCCAGCAGCCAAGGAATACAGGGGGCGCGGGGGAATGAAAAACTGTTTTTT. Translation: CASSQGIQGARGNEKLFF.

The chain is built from TRBV28 and TRBJ2-7, with D perhaps matching TRBD2 (5 bases). Germline-derived CDR1 and CDR2 are MDHEN and SYDVKM. This CDR3 has 14 residues. V gave up 6 bases and J gave up 3 bases, with 15 bases separating them. The CDR3 DNA reads TGTGCCAGCAGCTTGGACGGGGATTACTACGAGCAGTACTTC. Residues: CASSLDGDYYEQYF.

For this clone: This sample also contains other DNA sequences that code for the same CDR3. The chain combines TRBV3-1 (or the pseudogene TRBV3-2) with TRBJ1-2; perhaps TRBD1 as D (6 bases). Germline CDR1 LGHDT, CDR2 YNNKEL (reference sequence). The CDR3 covers 12 residues. The V and J ends lost 0 bases and 8 bases respectively, with 7 bases between them. The CDR3 protein is CASSQEGGGYTF. The CDR3 DNA follows: TGTGCCAGCAGCCAAGAAGGGGGAGGCTACACCTTC.

The chain is built from TRBV9 and TRBJ2-1, with 9 bases that match TRBD2. J was trimmed by 7 bases and V by 0 bases; bases with no gene match: 8. CDR1 and CDR2 from the germline V gene are SGDLS and YYNGEE. This CDR3 is 16 amino acids long. The CDR3 loop reads CASSVVGTSPLNEQFF. The DNA for the CDR3 is TGTGCCAGCAGCGTAGTTGGGACTAGCCCCTTGAATGAGCAGTTCTTC.

The V and J genes are TRBV19 and TRBJ1-3; 8 nucleotides agree with TRBD1. The CDR3 is 16 amino acids. V lost 3 bases and J lost 0; bases outside the gene matches: 4. Germline lookup yields CDR1 LNHDA and CDR2 SQIVND (reference sequence). This CDR3 reads CASSIRTGSSGNTIYF. The CDR3 DNA is TGTGCCAGTAGTATCCGGACAGGGAGCTCTGGAAACACCATATATTTT. Supplemented by reference TRBV19 and TRBJ1-3, the full variable domain reads DGGITQSPKYLFRKEGQNVTLSCEQNLNHDAMYWYRQDPGQGLRLIYYSQIVNDFQKGDIAEGYSVSREKKESFPLTVTSAQKNPTAFYLCASSIRTGSSGNTIYFGEGSWLTVV.

The chain joins TRBV10-3 to TRBJ2-3; D not resolved. CDR1 is ENHRY, CDR2 SYGVKD, per germline. Trimming shortened V by 10 bases and J by 2 bases, and 13 bases separated the two germline ends. The CDR3 has 13 residues. CDR3 in amino acids: CATQTPPTDTQYF. Here the CDR3 DNA reads TGTGCCACCCAAACTCCACCCACAGATACGCAGTATTTT.

This chain uses TRBV9 with TRBJ2-7, with D perhaps matching TRBD2 (6 bases). The germline V gene has CDR1 SGDLS and CDR2 YYNGEE. The V end lost 0 bases, the J end lost 7 bases, and 20 bases lay between the germline ends. This CDR3 has 16 amino acids. The CDR3 here is CASSVGRGPLGVEQYF. Here the CDR3 DNA reads TGTGCCAGCAGCGTAGGGAGGGGCCCTCTTGGTGTGGAGCAGTACTTC.

This chain uses TRBV4-2 with TRBJ2-3; 11 positions match TRBD2. The junction had 16 bases not matched to a gene; V was cut back by 0 bases and J by 5 bases. Germline V CDR1 and CDR2: LGHNA, YNFKEQ. The CDR3 runs 20 residues. The DNA of the CDR3 is TGTGCCAGCAGCCAAGATACCAGCCTCTTTAGCGGGGGGGCCAGAGATACGCAGTATTTT. Amino acids: CASSQDTSLFSGGARDTQYF.

The chain carries TRBV30 and TRBJ1-5; possible D gene TRBD1, 5 bases. CDR1 and CDR2 from the germline V gene are GTSNPN and SVGIG (reference sequence). The CDR3 has 13 residues. Trimming took off 1 base at V and 5 bases at J, with 9 bases between the two ends. CDR3 nucleotides: TGTGCCTGGAGTGGGACAACGGATCAGCCCCAGCATTTT. It encodes CAWSGTTDQPQHF.

The rearrangement links TRBV28 to TRBJ1-2, with TRBD1 as a possible D gene (6 bases). CDR3 length: 15 amino acids. CDR1 and CDR2 from the germline V gene are MDHEN and SYDVKM. With 2 bases removed from V and 4 bases from J, the gap between germline ends came to 14 bases. CDR3 amino acids: CASSLGNRAAYGYTF. In DNA, the CDR3 is TGTGCCAGCAGTTTAGGGAACAGGGCCGCCTATGGCTACACCTTC.

This clone appeared a single time. The CDR3 region is CASSQGTGSNSPLHF. The DNA of the CDR3 is TGTGCCAGCAGCCAGGGGACAGGATCTAATTCACCCCTCCACTTT. This rearrangement joins TRBV9 to TRBJ1-6, with TRBD1 matching 8 bases. Germline-derived CDR1 and CDR2 are SGDLS and YYNGEE. The CDR3 totals 15 residues. Unmatched junction bases numbered 6, after V lost 4 bases and J lost 6 bases.

V and J are TRBV7-9 and TRBJ2-7; perhaps TRBD2 as D (6 bases). The CDR3 contains 13 residues. Trimming removed 4 bases from V and 6 bases from J, with 13 bases in between. Germline V gene sequence: CDR1 SEHNR, CDR2 FQNEAQ (reference sequence). CDR3 region: CASSSPQGGEQYF. CDR3 DNA sequence: TGTGCCAGCAGCTCACCGCAGGGAGGCGAGCAGTACTTC.

In this sample, this clone turned up a few times. The chain has TRBV7-2 and TRBJ1-4, with D perhaps TRBD1 (6 bases). The length of the CDR3 is 16 residues. CDR1 SGHTA and CDR2 FQGNSA come from the germline V gene. V was pared by 5 bases and J by 1 base, with 14 bases between. The CDR3 DNA follows: TGTGCCAGCAGCCCAATTACAGGGAGAACTAATGAAAAACTGTTTTTT. Translating gives CASSPITGRTNEKLFF.

The sample holds a few counts of this clone. The chain joins TRBV27 to TRBJ1-2, with 9 bases aligning to TRBD1. J lost 5 bases, V lost 8 bases, and 9 bases had no gene match. The V gene's germline CDR1 is MNHEY and CDR2 SMNVEV (reference sequence). The CDR3 has 14 residues. CDR3 nucleotides: TGTGCCAGCGGTAACAGGGGGCGCGGGTATGGCTACACCTTC. It yields the protein CASGNRGRGYGYTF.

The chain combines TRBV29-1 with TRBJ1-2, with D uncertain. The CDR3 is 12 amino acids. CDR1 is SQVTM and CDR2 is ANQGSEA in the germline V gene. The V gene lost 6 bases and the J gene lost 4 bases, with 12 bases spanning the gap. The CDR3 bases are TGCAGCGTGCGGATCGGAATCTATGGCTACACCTTC. Amino acid sequence: CSVRIGIYGYTF. The full variable domain, in which reference TRBV29-1 and TRBJ1-2 provide the parts outside the CDR3, is SAVISQKPSRDICQRGTSLTIQCQVDSQVTMMFWYRQQPGQSLTLIATANQGSEATYESGFVIDKFPISRPNLTFSTLTVSNMSPEDSSIYLCSVRIGIYGYTFGSGTRLTVV.

J is TRBJ2-3 and V is TRBV6-2 or TRBV6-3; a weak D match, TRBD1 (5 bases). Trimming stripped 4 bases from V and 6 bases from J, with 17 bases between. This CDR3 contains 15 residues. Germline V gene data show CDR1 as MNHEY and CDR2 as SVGEGT. CDR3 loop: CASSWGDTGRDTQYF. In DNA, the CDR3 is TGTGCCAGCAGTTGGGGCGACACCGGAAGGGATACGCAGTATTTT.

In nucleotides, the CDR3 is TGTGCCTGGAGGACTAGCGGGAGGTACGAGCAGTACTTC. Its translation is CAWRTSGRYEQYF. The chain combines TRBV30 with TRBJ2-7; 13 nucleotides line up with TRBD2. The CDR3 extends over 13 amino acids. CDR1 and CDR2 (germline): GTSNPN, SVGIG (reference sequence). V trimming: 3 bases; J trimming: 4 bases; junction bases outside the gene matches: 0. The full variable domain, completed using reference TRBV30 and TRBJ2-7, is SQTIHQWPATLVQPVGSPLSLECTVEGTSNPNLYWYRQAAGRGLQLLFYSVGIGQISSEVPQNLSASRPQDRQFILSSKKLLLSDSGFYLCAWRTSGRYEQYFGPGTRLTVT.

Turning to this clone: At the DNA level, this CDR3 is encoded by other sequences in the same sample as well. This chain connects TRBV18 to TRBJ1-1; D remains unclear. This CDR3 region has 13 residues. CDR1 and CDR2 from the germline V gene are KGHSH and LQKENI. The V and J ends lost 2 bases and 2 bases respectively, with 6 bases between them. As DNA, the CDR3 is TGTGCCAGCTCACCAGCAGTTAACACTGAAGCTTTCTTT. Amino acid sequence: CASSPAVNTEAFF.

The gene calls are TRBV28 and TRBJ1-5, with D tentatively TRBD1 (6 bases). Germline CDR1 and CDR2: MDHEN and SYDVKM. This CDR3 is built from 14 residues. Trimming cost V 3 bases and J 6 bases, with 12 bases left between them. CDR3 nucleotide sequence: TGTGCCAGCAGTTTCAACACAGGGAGTCAGCCCCAGCATTTT. This gives the protein CASSFNTGSQPQHF.

The gene calls are TRBV28 and TRBJ1-1; maybe TRBD1 (6 bases). The CDR3 runs 15 residues. V lost 2 bases, J lost 4 bases, and 14 bases lay in between. CDR1 MDHEN and CDR2 SYDVKM come from the germline V gene. CDR3 sequence (DNA): TGTGCCAGCAGTTTAGGGGGAACAGGGATCACTGAAGCTTTCTTT. This encodes CASSLGGTGITEAFF.